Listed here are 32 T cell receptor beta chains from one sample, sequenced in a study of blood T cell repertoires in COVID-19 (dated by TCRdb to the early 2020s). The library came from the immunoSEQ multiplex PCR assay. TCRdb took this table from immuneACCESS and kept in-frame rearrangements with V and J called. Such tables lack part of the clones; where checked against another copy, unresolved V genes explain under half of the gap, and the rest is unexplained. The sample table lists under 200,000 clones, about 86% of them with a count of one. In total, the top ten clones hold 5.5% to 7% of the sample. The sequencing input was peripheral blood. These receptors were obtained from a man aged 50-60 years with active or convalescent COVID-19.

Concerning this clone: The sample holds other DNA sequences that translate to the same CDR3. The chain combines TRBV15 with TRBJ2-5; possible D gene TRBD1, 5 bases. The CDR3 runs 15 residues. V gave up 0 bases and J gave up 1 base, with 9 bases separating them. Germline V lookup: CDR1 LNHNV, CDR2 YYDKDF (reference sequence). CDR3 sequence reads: CATSRDRGSQETQYF. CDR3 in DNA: TGTGCCACCAGCAGAGATAGGGGAAGCCAAGAGACCCAGTACTTC.

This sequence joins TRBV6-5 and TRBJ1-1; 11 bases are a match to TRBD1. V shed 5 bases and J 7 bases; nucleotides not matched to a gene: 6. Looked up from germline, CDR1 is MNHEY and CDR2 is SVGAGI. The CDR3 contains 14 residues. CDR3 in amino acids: CASSRTGGANEAFF. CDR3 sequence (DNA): TGTGCCAGCAGTAGGACAGGGGGCGCGAATGAAGCTTTCTTT.

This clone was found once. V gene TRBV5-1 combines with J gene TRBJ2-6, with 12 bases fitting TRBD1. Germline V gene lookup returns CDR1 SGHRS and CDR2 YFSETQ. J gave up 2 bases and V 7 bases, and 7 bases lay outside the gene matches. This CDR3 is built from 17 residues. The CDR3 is CASFPGQGAAGANVLTF. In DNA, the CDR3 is TGCGCCAGCTTCCCGGGACAGGGGGCGGCTGGGGCCAACGTCCTGACTTTC. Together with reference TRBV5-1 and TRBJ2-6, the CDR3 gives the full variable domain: KAGVTQTPRYLIKTRGQQVTLSCSPISGHRSVSWYQQTPGQGLQFLFEYFSETQRNKGNFPGRFSGRQFSNSRSEMNVSTLELGDSALYLCASFPGQGAAGANVLTFGAGSRLTVL.

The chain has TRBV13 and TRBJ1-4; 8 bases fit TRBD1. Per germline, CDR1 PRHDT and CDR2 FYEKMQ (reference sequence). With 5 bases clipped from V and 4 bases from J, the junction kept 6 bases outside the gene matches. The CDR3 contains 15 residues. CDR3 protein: CASSIRTGNNEKLFF. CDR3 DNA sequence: TGTGCCAGCAGCATACGGACAGGGAATAATGAAAAACTGTTTTTT. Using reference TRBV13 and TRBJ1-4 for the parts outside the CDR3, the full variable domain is AAGVIQSPRHLIKEKRETATLKCYPIPRHDTVYWYQQGPGQDPQFLISFYEKMQSDKGSIPDRFSAQQFSDYHSELNMSSLELGDSALYFCASSIRTGNNEKLFFGSGTQLSVL.

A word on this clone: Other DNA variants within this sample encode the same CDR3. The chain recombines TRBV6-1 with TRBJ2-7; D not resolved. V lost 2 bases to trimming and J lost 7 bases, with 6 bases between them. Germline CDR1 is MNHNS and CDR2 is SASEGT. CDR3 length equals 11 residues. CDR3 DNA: TGTGCCAGCAGTGAACCCGGGGAGCAGTACTTC. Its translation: CASSEPGEQYF.

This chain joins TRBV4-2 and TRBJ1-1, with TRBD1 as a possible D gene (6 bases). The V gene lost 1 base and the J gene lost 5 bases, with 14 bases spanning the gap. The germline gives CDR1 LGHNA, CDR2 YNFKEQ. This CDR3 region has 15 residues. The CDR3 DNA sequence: TGTGCCAGCAGCCAAGGGCTGGGGGCACGGACTGAAGCTTTCTTT. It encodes CASSQGLGARTEAFF.

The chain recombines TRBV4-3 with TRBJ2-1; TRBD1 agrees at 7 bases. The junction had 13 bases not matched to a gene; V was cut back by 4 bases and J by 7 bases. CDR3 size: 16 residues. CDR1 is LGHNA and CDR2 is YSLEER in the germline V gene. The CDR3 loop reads CASSLANSGTENEQFF. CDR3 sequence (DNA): TGCGCCAGCAGCCTCGCAAATTCCGGGACAGAGAATGAGCAGTTCTTC.

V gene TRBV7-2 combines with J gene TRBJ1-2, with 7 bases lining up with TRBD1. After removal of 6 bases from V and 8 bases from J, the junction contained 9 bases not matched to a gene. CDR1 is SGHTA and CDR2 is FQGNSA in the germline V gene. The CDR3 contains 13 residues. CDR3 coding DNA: TGTGCCAGCAGGAGAACCCAGGGGGAGGGCTACACCTTC. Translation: CASRRTQGEGYTF.

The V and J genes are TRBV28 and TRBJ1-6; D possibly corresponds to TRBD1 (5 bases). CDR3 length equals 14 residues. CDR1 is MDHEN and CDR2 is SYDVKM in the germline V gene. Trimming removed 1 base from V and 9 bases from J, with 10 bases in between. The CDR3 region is CASSLLQGVSPLHF. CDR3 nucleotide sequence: TGTGCCAGCAGTTTATTGCAGGGTGTTTCACCCCTCCACTTT.

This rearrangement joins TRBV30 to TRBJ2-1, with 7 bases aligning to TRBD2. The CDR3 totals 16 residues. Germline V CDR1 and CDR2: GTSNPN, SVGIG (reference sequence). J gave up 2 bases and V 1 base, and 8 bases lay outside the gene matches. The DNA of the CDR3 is TGTGCCTGGAGTGGCGGGGGAGGGAGGGCCTACAATGAGCAGTTCTTC. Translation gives CAWSGGGGRAYNEQFF.

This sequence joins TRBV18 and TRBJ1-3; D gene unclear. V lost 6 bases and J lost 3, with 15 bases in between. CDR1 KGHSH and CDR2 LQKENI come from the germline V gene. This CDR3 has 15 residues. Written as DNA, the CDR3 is TGTGCCAGCTCCGACCAGTCTGGGCTTGGAAACACCATATATTTT. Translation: CASSDQSGLGNTIYF.

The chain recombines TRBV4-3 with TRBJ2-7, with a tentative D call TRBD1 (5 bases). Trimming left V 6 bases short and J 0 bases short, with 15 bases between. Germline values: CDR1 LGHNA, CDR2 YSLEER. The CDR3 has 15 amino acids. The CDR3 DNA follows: TGCGCCAGCAGTTCCATCAGGGATCGCTCCTACGAGCAGTACTTC. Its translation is CASSSIRDRSYEQYF.

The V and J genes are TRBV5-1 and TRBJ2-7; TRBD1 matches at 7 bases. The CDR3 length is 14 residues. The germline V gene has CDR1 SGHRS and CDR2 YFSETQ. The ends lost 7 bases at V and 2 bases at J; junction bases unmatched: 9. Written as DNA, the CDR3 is TGCGCCAGCGGACCCCGGGACAGCACCTACGAGCAGTACTTC. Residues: CASGPRDSTYEQYF.

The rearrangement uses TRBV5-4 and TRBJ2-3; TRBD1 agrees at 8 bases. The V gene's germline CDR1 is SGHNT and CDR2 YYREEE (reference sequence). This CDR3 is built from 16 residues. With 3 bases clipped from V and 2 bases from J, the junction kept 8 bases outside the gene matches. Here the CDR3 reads CASSSGTGAPTDTQYF. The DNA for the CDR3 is TGTGCCAGCAGCTCCGGGACAGGAGCCCCCACAGATACGCAGTATTTT.

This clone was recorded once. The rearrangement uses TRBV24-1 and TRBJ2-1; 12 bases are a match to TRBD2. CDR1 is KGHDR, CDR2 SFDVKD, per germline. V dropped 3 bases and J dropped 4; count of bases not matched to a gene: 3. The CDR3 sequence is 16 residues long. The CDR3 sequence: CATSDPTSGRYNEQFF. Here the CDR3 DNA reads TGTGCCACCAGTGATCCCACTAGCGGGAGGTACAATGAGCAGTTCTTC.

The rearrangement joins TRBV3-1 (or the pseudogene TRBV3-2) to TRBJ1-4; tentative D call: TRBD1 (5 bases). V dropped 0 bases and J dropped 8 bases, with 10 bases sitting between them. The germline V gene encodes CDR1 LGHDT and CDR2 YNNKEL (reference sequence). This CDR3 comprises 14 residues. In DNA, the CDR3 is TGTGCCAGCAGCCAAGAACTCCGACAGGAAAAACTGTTTTTT. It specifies CASSQELRQEKLFF.

Here the CDR3 DNA reads TGTGCCAGCAGTTTAGGGACCGGAGGGGACATTCAGTACTTC. Translation gives CASSLGTGGDIQYF. The V gene is TRBV27, the J gene TRBJ2-4; tentatively, D is TRBD2 (6 bases). Trimming took off 2 bases at V and 8 bases at J, with 13 bases between the two ends. The germline gives CDR1 MNHEY, CDR2 SMNVEV (reference sequence). This CDR3 is built from 14 residues.

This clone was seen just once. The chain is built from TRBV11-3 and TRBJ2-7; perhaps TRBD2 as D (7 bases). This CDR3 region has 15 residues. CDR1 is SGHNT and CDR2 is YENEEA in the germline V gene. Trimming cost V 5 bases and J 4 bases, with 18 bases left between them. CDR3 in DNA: TGTGCCAGCAGCCTGGGGGGGCTGGGGGCTTACGAGCAGTACTTC. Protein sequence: CASSLGGLGAYEQYF.

The CDR3 sequence: CASSLAGFSEQYF. The CDR3 DNA reads TGTGCCAGCAGCTTAGCAGGCTTTAGCGAGCAGTACTTC. The rearrangement links TRBV11-2 to TRBJ2-7; D gene unclear. CDR3 size: 13 residues. Trimming removed 1 base at V and 6 bases at J, with 10 bases between. Per germline, CDR1 SGHAT and CDR2 FQNNGV.

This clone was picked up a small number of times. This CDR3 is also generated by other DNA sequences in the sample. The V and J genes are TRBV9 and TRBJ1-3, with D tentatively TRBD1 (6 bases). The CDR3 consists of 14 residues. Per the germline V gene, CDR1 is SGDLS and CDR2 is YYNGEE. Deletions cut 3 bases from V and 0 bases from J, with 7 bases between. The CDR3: CASSADSSGNTIYF. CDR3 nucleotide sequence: TGTGCCAGCAGCGCGGACAGCTCTGGAAACACCATATATTTT. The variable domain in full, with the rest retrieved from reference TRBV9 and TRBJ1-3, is DSGVTQTPKHLITATGQRVTLRCSPRSGDLSVYWYQQSLDQGLQFLIQYYNGEERAKGNILERFSAQQFPDLHSELNLSSLELGDSALYFCASSADSSGNTIYFGEGSWLTVV.

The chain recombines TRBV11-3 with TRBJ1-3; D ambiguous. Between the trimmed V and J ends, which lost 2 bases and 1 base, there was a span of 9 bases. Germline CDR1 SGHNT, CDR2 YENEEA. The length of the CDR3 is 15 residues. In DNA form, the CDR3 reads TGTGCCAGCAGCTTACACAGTAGGTCTGGAAACACCATATATTTT. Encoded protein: CASSLHSRSGNTIYF.

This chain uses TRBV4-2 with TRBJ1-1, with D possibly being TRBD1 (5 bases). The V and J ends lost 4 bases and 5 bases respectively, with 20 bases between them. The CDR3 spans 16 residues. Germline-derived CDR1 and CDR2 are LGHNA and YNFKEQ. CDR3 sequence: CASSPDTGLSRTEAFF. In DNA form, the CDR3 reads TGTGCCAGCAGCCCGGACACCGGATTATCAAGGACTGAAGCTTTCTTT.

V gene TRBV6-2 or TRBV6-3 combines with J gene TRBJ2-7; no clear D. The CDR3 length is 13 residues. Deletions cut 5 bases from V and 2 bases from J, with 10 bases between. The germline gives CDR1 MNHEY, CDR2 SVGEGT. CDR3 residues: CASSSGVPYEQYF. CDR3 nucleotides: TGTGCCAGCAGTAGTGGAGTACCCTACGAGCAGTACTTC.

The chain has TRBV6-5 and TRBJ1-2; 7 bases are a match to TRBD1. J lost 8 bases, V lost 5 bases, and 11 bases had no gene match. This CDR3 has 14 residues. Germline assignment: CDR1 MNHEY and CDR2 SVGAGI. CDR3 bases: TGTGCCAGCAGTAACAGGGGAAATCGTATCGGCTACACCTTC. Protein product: CASSNRGNRIGYTF.

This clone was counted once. The CDR3 here is CASSSPGLAGNTGELFF. CDR3 sequence (DNA): TGTGCCAGCAGTTCCCCGGGACTAGCGGGTAACACCGGGGAGCTGTTTTTT. The chain uses TRBV28 and TRBJ2-2; 12 nucleotides agree with TRBD2. Losses at the gene ends were 4 bases for V and 2 bases for J; bases not matched to a gene: 5. The CDR3 is 17 residues long. Germline assignment: CDR1 MDHEN and CDR2 SYDVKM.

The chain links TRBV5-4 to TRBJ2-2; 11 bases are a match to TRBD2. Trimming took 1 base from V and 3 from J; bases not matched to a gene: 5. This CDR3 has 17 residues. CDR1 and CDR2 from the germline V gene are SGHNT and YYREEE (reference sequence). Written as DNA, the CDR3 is TGTGCCAGCAGCTTGCTCCTAGCGGGGGGCTACACCGGGGAGCTGTTTTTT. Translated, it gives CASSLLLAGGYTGELFF.

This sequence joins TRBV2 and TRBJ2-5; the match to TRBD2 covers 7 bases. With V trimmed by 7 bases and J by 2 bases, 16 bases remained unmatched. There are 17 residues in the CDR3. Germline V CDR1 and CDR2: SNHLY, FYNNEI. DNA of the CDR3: TGTGCCAGCACCCTTTCCCTTGGGGACTACCAACAAGAGACCCAGTACTTC. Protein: CASTLSLGDYQQETQYF.

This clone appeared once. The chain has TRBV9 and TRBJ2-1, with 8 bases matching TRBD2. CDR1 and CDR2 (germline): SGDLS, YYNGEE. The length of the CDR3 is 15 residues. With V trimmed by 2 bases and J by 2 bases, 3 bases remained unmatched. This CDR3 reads CASSVSGSPYNEQFF. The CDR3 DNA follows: TGTGCCAGCAGCGTCAGCGGGAGTCCCTACAATGAGCAGTTCTTC.

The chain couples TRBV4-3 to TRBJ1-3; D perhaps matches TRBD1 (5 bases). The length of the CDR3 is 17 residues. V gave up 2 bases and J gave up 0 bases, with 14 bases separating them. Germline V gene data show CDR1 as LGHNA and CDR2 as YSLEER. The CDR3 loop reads CASSQQPTGGSGNTIYF. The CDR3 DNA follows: TGCGCCAGCAGCCAACAACCCACCGGGGGCTCTGGAAACACCATATATTTT.

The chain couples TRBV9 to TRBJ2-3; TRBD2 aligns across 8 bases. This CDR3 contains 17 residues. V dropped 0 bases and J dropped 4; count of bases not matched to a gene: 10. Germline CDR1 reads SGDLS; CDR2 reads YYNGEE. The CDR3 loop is CASSVESGSAGPDTQYF. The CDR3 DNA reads TGTGCCAGCAGCGTAGAGAGCGGGAGTGCGGGGCCAGATACGCAGTATTTT.

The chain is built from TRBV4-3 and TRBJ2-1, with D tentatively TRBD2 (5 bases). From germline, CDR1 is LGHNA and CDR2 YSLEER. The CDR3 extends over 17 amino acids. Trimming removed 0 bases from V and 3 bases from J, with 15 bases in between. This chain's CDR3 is CASSQEVGGSRYNEQFF. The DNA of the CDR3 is TGCGCCAGCAGCCAAGAGGTGGGTGGGAGTCGCTACAATGAGCAGTTCTTC.

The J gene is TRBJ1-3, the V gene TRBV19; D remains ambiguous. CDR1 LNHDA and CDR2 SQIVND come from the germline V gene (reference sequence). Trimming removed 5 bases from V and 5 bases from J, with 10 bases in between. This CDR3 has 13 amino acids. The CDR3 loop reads CASSPETRNTIYF. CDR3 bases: TGTGCCAGTAGTCCGGAGACGAGAAACACCATATATTTT.